This T cell receptor beta chain was captured in a study of cytomegalovirus exposure and HLA in healthy donors. In the study overall: HLA-typed donors were the source of tens of millions of unique TCRs, which an early data release held. Notes on the study in general: Associated with cytomegalovirus, according to the listing, were around 170 TCR beta chains. Earlier results showed most TCR beta V segments being productive about 90% or about 30% of the time. A later analysis found most CMV-associated TCR beta chains apparently HLA-restricted.

Primers included in the PCR were 60 Vbeta and 13 Jbeta primers. Method: immunoSEQ multiplex PCR; TCRdb's copy keeps in-frame clones and lacks some. The sample has approximately 88,000 clones, about 78% seen once. This clone was recorded a few times. Its antigen is still unknown. Germline CDR1 is SGHDN and CDR2 is FVKESK. Trimming removed 4 bases from V and 0 bases from J; junction bases left unmatched: 9. The CDR3 is 18 residues long. This chain links TRBV14 with TRBJ2-3, with 11 bases lining up with TRBD2. The source material was PBMCs. This TCR was sampled from a man between 18 and 35 years old in good health and CMV-seropositive. CDR3 protein: CASSPLAGGLFSTDTQYF. Written as DNA, the CDR3 is TGTGCCAGCAGCCCTCTAGCGGGAGGTCTCTTTAGCACAGATACGCAGTATTTT.